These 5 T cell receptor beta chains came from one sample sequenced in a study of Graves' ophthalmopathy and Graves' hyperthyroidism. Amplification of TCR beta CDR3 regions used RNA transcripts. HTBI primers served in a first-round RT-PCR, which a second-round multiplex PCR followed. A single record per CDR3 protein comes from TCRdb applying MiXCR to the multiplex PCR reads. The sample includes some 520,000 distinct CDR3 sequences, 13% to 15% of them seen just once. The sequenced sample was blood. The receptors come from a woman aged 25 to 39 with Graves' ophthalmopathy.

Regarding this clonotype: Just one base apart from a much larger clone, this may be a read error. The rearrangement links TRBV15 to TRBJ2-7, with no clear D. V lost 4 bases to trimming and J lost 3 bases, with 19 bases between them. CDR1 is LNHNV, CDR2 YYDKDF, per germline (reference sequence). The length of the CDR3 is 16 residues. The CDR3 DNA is TGTGCCACCAGCACAAGGCGGACGCAGTTAATCTACGAGCAGTACGTC. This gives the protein CATSTRRTQLIYEQYV.

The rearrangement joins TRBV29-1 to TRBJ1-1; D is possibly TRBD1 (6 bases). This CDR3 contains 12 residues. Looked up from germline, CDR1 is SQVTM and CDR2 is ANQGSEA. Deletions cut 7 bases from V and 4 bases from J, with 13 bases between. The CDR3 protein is CSAGTFSTEAFF. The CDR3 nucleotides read TGCAGCGCCGGGACATTTAGCACTGAAGCTTTCTTT.

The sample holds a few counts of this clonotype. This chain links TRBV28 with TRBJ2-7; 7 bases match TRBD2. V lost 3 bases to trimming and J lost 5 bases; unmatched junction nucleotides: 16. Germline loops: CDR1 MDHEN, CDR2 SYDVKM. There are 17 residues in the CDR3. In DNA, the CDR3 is TGTGCCAGCAGTTTTTCCGGGGCCTCCGGGGGGATCCACGAGCAGTACTTC. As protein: CASSFSGASGGIHEQYF. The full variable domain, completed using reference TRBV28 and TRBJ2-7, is DVKVTQSSRYLVKRTGEKVFLECVQDMDHENMFWYRQDPGLGLRLIYFSYDVKMKEKGDIPEGYSVSREKKERFSLILESASTNQTSMYLCASSFSGASGGIHEQYFGPGTRLTVT.

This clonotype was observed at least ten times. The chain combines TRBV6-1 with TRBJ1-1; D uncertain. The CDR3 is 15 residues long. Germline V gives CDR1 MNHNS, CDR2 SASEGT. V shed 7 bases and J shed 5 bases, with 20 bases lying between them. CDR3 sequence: CASTLRTLARTEAFF. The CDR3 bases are TGTGCCAGCACCCTGAGGACCCTAGCAAGGACTGAAGCTTTCTTT.

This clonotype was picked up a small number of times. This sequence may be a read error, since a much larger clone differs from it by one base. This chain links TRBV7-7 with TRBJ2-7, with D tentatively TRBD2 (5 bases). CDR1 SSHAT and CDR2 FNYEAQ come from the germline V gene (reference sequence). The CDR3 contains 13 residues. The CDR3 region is CASSFDYSDEQHF. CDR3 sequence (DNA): TGTGCTAGCAGCTTTGACTACTCAGACGAGCAGCACTTC.